One sample yielded the 13 T cell receptor beta chains listed below, sequenced in a study of memory CD8 T cells in hepatitis C reinfection. Sample time point: pre-reinfection, 55 to 20 weeks before reinfection detection. Sorted cells were sequenced directly ex vivo without any in vitro expansion. Assay: immunoSEQ multiplex PCR; the TCRdb copy retains only in-frame clones and omits some. The table lists approximately 51,000 clones, just under 90% of them singletons. The specimen was naive CD8+ T cells sorted from blood. The receptors originated from a man between 18 and 29 years old with hepatitis C virus infection.

The rearrangement uses TRBV27 and TRBJ2-5; 7 nucleotides agree with TRBD2. After removal of 10 bases from V and 5 bases from J, the junction contained 7 bases not matched to a gene. The CDR3 totals 12 residues. The germline V gene has CDR1 MNHEY and CDR2 SMNVEV (reference sequence). The CDR3 coding sequence is TGTGCCACCAGGGAGGGGAGTGAGACCCAGTACTTC. This encodes CATREGSETQYF.

This chain uses TRBV7-9 with TRBJ1-4; the match to TRBD1 covers 8 bases. Germline assignment: CDR1 SEHNR and CDR2 FQNEAQ (reference sequence). The CDR3 is 16 residues long. The V gene end was trimmed by 4 bases and the J gene end by 2 bases; junction bases not matched to a gene: 6. CDR3 DNA sequence: TGTGCCAGCAGCTCCACAGGGGGTACGACTAATGAAAAACTGTTTTTT. Protein: CASSSTGGTTNEKLFF.

CDR3 bases: TGTGCCAGCAGCAAGGGGACAGAAGAGACCCAGTACTTC. Its translation: CASSKGTEETQYF. The genes are TRBV11-2 and TRBJ2-5; TRBD1 matches 7 bases. V trimming: 5 bases; J trimming: 3 bases; junction bases outside the gene matches: 3. This CDR3 has 13 amino acids. CDR1 SGHAT and CDR2 FQNNGV come from the germline V gene.

The rearrangement uses TRBV27 and TRBJ2-3, with 9 bases fitting TRBD2. CDR1 and CDR2 from the germline V gene are MNHEY and SMNVEV (reference sequence). This CDR3 is built from 16 residues. The ends lost 6 bases at V and 4 bases at J; junction bases unmatched: 11. The CDR3 region is CASRGPGLAGPDTQYF. CDR3 coding DNA: TGTGCCAGCAGAGGGCCGGGACTAGCTGGCCCAGATACGCAGTATTTT.

V and J are TRBV18 and TRBJ1-1; 9 nucleotides match TRBD1. Germline V gene sequence: CDR1 KGHSH, CDR2 LQKENI. V lost 3 bases, J lost 1 base, and 15 bases stayed unmatched. This CDR3 region has 19 residues. CDR3 DNA sequence: TGTGCCAGCTCACCTGAACGACCCTACAGGGGGCATCCGAACACTGAAGCTTTCTTT. Protein sequence: CASSPERPYRGHPNTEAFF.

This clone has only one observation. The chain employs TRBV4-1 and TRBJ1-1; 8 bases map to TRBD1. With 4 bases clipped from V and 2 bases from J, the junction kept 12 bases outside the gene matches. Germline CDR1 reads MGHRA; CDR2 reads YSYEKL. The length of the CDR3 is 17 residues. The DNA of the CDR3 is TGCGCCAGCAGCCGACAACCAGGGGGCGCTTTAAACACTGAAGCTTTCTTT. This encodes CASSRQPGGALNTEAFF.

The chain has TRBV27 and TRBJ2-7, with TRBD1 matching 12 bases. J was trimmed by 7 bases and V by 4 bases; bases with no gene match: 5. Germline loops: CDR1 MNHEY, CDR2 SMNVEV (reference sequence). CDR3 length: 14 amino acids. The CDR3 nucleotides read TGTGCCAGCAGTTGGGGACAGGGGGCGGGGGAGCAGTACTTC. Translated, it gives CASSWGQGAGEQYF.

V and J are TRBV27 and TRBJ2-7, with D possibly matching TRBD2 (6 bases). Germline V lookup: CDR1 MNHEY, CDR2 SMNVEV (reference sequence). Deletions cut 4 bases from V and 0 bases from J, with 13 bases between. The CDR3 runs 15 residues. CDR3 in amino acids: CASSYQEGGSYEQYF. DNA for the CDR3: TGTGCCAGCAGTTACCAGGAGGGAGGCTCCTACGAGCAGTACTTC.

The rearrangement uses TRBV2 and TRBJ2-2; tentative D call: TRBD2 (6 bases). CDR3 length equals 16 residues. Germline V gene lookup returns CDR1 SNHLY and CDR2 FYNNEI. V dropped 4 bases and J dropped 3 bases, with 15 bases sitting between them. The DNA of the CDR3 is TGTGCCAGCAGTGTTTCCCTCGGAGGGTACACCGGGGAGCTGTTTTTT. Protein: CASSVSLGGYTGELFF. The whole variable domain, remainder taken from reference TRBV2 and TRBJ2-2, is EPEVTQTPSHQVTQMGQEVILRCVPISNHLYFYWYRQILGQKVEFLVSFYNNEISEKSEIFDDQFSVERPDGSNFTLKIRSTKLEDSAMYFCASSVSLGGYTGELFFGEGSRLTVL.

The J gene is TRBJ2-3, the V gene TRBV10-1, with D possibly matching TRBD2 (6 bases). This CDR3 has 16 residues. V lost 8 bases to trimming and J lost 2 bases, with 20 bases between them. The germline gives CDR1 WNHNN, CDR2 SYGVQD (reference sequence). DNA for the CDR3: TGCGCCAGCCGCGATCTGGCGGGGCCGTACACAGATACGCAGTATTTT. It is translated as CASRDLAGPYTDTQYF.

This sequence joins TRBV27 and TRBJ2-1; possibly TRBD1 for D (6 bases). V lost 4 bases, J lost 8 bases, and 18 bases lay in between. Germline-derived CDR1 and CDR2 are MNHEY and SMNVEV (reference sequence). This CDR3 contains 15 residues. The CDR3 nucleotides read TGTGCCAGCAGTTCCCGGGACACTCCATACGATGAGCAGTTCTTC. Its protein is CASSSRDTPYDEQFF.

The V call is TRBV7-9, the J call TRBJ2-3, with D tentatively TRBD1 (7 bases). Looked up from germline, CDR1 is SEHNR and CDR2 is FQNEAQ (reference sequence). The length of the CDR3 is 19 residues. Between the trimmed V and J ends, which lost 4 bases and 0 bases, there was a span of 23 bases. CDR3 loop: CASSSPRDRLQTSTDTQYF. The CDR3 DNA sequence: TGTGCCAGCAGCTCCCCGCGGGACAGACTCCAGACTAGCACAGATACGCAGTATTTT.

The chain combines TRBV5-6 with TRBJ1-4; D is possibly TRBD1 (5 bases). CDR1 and CDR2 (germline): SGHDT, YYEEEE. V gave up 0 bases and J gave up 4 bases, with 10 bases separating them. CDR3 size: 15 residues. The CDR3 is CASSLGPGNNEKLFF. The CDR3 coding sequence is TGTGCCAGCAGCTTGGGCCCAGGGAATAATGAAAAACTGTTTTTT.